Listed here is a single T cell receptor (beta chain). The data originate from a study of blood T cell repertoires in COVID-19. Whole-study context: The United States, Italy and Spain supplied acute and convalescent COVID-19 samples. T cells, B-cell-depleted T cells, or PBMCs supplied cDNA or gDNA.

Clones were sequenced by immunoSEQ multiplex PCR, and TCRdb holds only the in-frame ones, with some missing. The table shows around 180,000 clones, with roughly 83% occurring only once. Participants reported their clinical history, and cohort assignment relied on those reports. V gave up 3 bases and J gave up 5 bases; unmatched junction bases: 1. This CDR3 spans 13 amino acids. Per the germline V gene, CDR1 is SQVTM and CDR2 is ANQGSEA. Sequenced input: PBMCs or T cells enriched from blood (not recorded which). This receptor was obtained from a woman younger than 45 who had recovered from COVID-19. This chain joins TRBV29-1 and TRBJ2-7; 13 positions agree with TRBD2. The DNA of the CDR3 is TGCAGCGTTGATGGGACTAGCGGGGACGAGCAGTACTTC. Residues: CSVDGTSGDEQYF.